The present entry profiles one TCR beta chain with its context. This table comes from immunoSEQ multiplex PCR, and its TCRdb copy is limited to in-frame clones, with some not included. The sample includes some 52,000 clones, about 90% of them seen just once. Trimming removed 8 bases at V and 0 bases at J, with 17 bases between. The CDR3 loop spans 15 amino acids. Germline assignment: CDR1 SGDLS and CDR2 YYNGEE. These data originate in a study of OX40 agonist ivuxolimab in advanced cancers. V and J are TRBV9 and TRBJ1-1; D unresolved. The sequencing here drew on CD4+ or CD8+ T cells sorted from blood, taken in a trial of the OX40 agonist ivuxolimab. The clonotype comes from an adult with an advanced solid tumor such as melanoma, head and neck, liver or kidney cancer. This CDR3 is CARSTSGSMNTEAFF. As DNA, the CDR3 is TGTGCCAGATCTACCTCCGGTTCTATGAACACTGAAGCTTTCTTT.